The sequence of this TCR beta chain was determined in a study of cytomegalovirus exposure and HLA in healthy donors. Study-level findings and limits: The CMV antigen specificity of a few CMV-associated chains was confirmed through in vitro analysis. The study listed roughly 150 cytomegalovirus-associated TCR beta chains.

The table came from immunoSEQ multiplex PCR; TCRdb's copy has only in-frame clones and leaves some out. The table lists a few hundred thousand clones, around 89% of them singletons. Deletions cut 3 bases from V and 7 bases from J, with 12 bases between. Germline V gene sequence: CDR1 SNHLY, CDR2 FYNNEI. The CDR3 is made up of 14 amino acids. Concerning this clone itself: The antigen is not known.

The specimen sequenced was PBMCs. The receptor was derived from a woman younger than 30 in good health and CMV-seronegative. The chain employs TRBV2 and TRBJ1-4; D is unclear. The chain's CDR3 is CASSERGLGEKLFF. In nucleotides, the CDR3 is TGTGCCAGCAGTGAGCGAGGGCTTGGTGAAAAACTGTTTTTT.